The 5 T cell receptor beta chains listed next were all sequenced from one sample in a study of cytomegalovirus exposure and HLA in healthy donors. Assay used: immunoSEQ multiplex PCR; TCRdb lists only in-frame clones, some missing. The sample shows 60,000 to 90,000 clones, around 85% of them seen only once. Sequencing used PBMCs. The receptors shown here come from a man between 25 and 39 years old in good health and CMV-seronegative.

The genes are TRBV14 and TRBJ2-2, with D perhaps TRBD1 (6 bases). In germline, CDR1 is SGHDN, CDR2 FVKESK. The CDR3 has 18 amino acids. V lost 3 bases and J lost 3, with 20 bases in between. CDR3 loop: CASSQESGTRYYTGELFF. For the CDR3, the DNA is TGTGCCAGCAGCCAGGAGTCCGGGACACGCTATTACACCGGGGAGCTGTTTTTT.

The chain carries TRBV6-5 and TRBJ2-7, with D maybe TRBD1 (5 bases). Germline values: CDR1 MNHEY, CDR2 SVGAGI. V lost 7 bases to trimming and J lost 5 bases, with 12 bases between them. CDR3 length equals 12 residues. This chain's CDR3 is CASTTTANEQYF. DNA for the CDR3: TGTGCCAGCACCACGACAGCGAACGAGCAGTACTTC.

This clone has only one observation. The rearrangement uses TRBV30 and TRBJ1-5; TRBD1 might be the D (5 bases). This CDR3 comprises 13 residues. Between the trimmed V and J ends, which lost 4 bases and 7 bases, there was a span of 14 bases. Per germline, CDR1 GTSNPN and CDR2 SVGIG (reference sequence). CDR3 in amino acids: CAWTGDGNQPQHF. The CDR3 nucleotides read TGTGCCTGGACGGGGGACGGGAACCAGCCCCAGCATTTT.

This clone is labeled medium-sized. V usage is TRBV2 and J usage is TRBJ2-5; 9 bases align to TRBD2. Germline CDR1 is SNHLY and CDR2 is FYNNEI. The junction had 9 bases not matched to a gene; V was cut back by 1 base and J by 3 bases. CDR3 size: 17 residues. CDR3 coding DNA: TGTGCCAGCAGTGAAGAAAAGAGGGCTAGCGGGAAAGAGACCCAGTACTTC. It encodes CASSEEKRASGKETQYF.

This sequence joins TRBV19 and TRBJ2-7; TRBD1 matches 8 bases. The CDR3 has 14 residues. V lost 4 bases and J lost 5; bases outside the gene matches: 7. The germline V gene encodes CDR1 LNHDA and CDR2 SQIVND (reference sequence). CDR3 nucleotides: TGTGCCAGTAGTACCCGACAGGGGAAAAACGAGCAGTACGTC. Translating gives CASSTRQGKNEQYV.